A selection of T cell receptor beta chains follows, all from one sample in a study of a mutant IDH1 vaccine in newly diagnosed glioma. Sequencing was performed with immunoSEQ multiplex PCR; in TCRdb, only in-frame clones are kept and a portion is missing. Altogether about 51,000 clones are present, about three quarters being singletons, with the ten largest covering 1.8%. Sequenced material: PBMCs, taken from a glioma patient treated with radiotherapy, temozolomide or both. These receptors were obtained from a middle-aged woman with glioma. The CDR3 runs from the conserved cysteine through the conserved F or W. D genes are given only for firm matches. Some rows have no size entry. The others give once, few or many, or a class for an expanded clone.

j_call v_call clone_size d_call cdr3_nt cdr3_aa
TRBJ2-5 TRBV10-2 NA TRBD2 TGCGCCAGCAATTCAGCGGGGGCGCTGAGGGCCCAGTACTTC CASNSAGALRAQYF
TRBJ1-6 TRBV27 NA NA TGTGCCAGCAGTTTGGCAAGAGTGTATAATTCACCCCTCCACTTT CASSLARVYNSPLHF
TRBJ2-2 TRBV7-2 NA TRBD2 TGTGCCAGCAGAAGGACTAGCGGGGGTACCGGGGAGCTGTTTTTT CASRRTSGGTGELFF
TRBJ2-1 TRBV6-5 NA NA TGTGCCAGCAGTTACACACGGGGAATCTACAATGAGCAGTTCTTC CASSYTRGIYNEQFF
TRBJ1-1 TRBV13 NA NA TGTGCCAGCAGCTTAGCCTACAGACAGGACACTGAAGCTTTCTTT CASSLAYRQDTEAFF
TRBJ2-7 TRBV7-2 NA NA TGTGCCAGCAGCTTATTTCCAGGTCCCTACGAGCAGTACTTC CASSLFPGPYEQYF
TRBJ2-5 TRBV5-1 NA NA TGCGCCAGCAGCTTGGGGTCAGGTAGAGAGACCCAGTACTTC CASSLGSGRETQYF
TRBJ1-3 TRBV5-1 NA TRBD1 TGCGCCAGCAGCTCCGAGGGACAGGGAAACACCATATATTTT CASSSEGQGNTIYF
TRBJ2-5 TRBV6-5 few NA TGTGCCAGCAGCCTAGGTCCTGGCGGCCAAGAGACCCAGTACTTC CASSLGPGGQETQYF
TRBJ1-2 TRBV2 NA TRBD1 TGTGCCAGCAGGACAGGGAGCTATGGCTACACCTTC CASRTGSYGYTF
TRBJ2-3 TRBV7-9 NA TRBD2 TGTGCCAGCAGATCACTAGCGACTAGCACAGATACGCAGTATTTT CASRSLATSTDTQYF
TRBJ1-5 TRBV7-9 NA NA TGTGCCAGCAGCCAGCCGTATCAGCCCCAGCATTTT CASSQPYQPQHF
TRBJ1-1 TRBV6-5 NA NA TGTGCCAGCAGTTACTCGACACAGGCTCTGGTAGCTTTCTTT CASSYSTQALVAFF
TRBJ1-1 TRBV10-1 NA NA TGCGCCAGCACCCCGACCGTCGGGGGGAACACTGAAGCTTTCTTT CASTPTVGGNTEAFF
TRBJ1-6 TRBV30 NA NA TGTGCCTGGAGTGCCACAGTGGGCAATTCACCCCTCCACTTT CAWSATVGNSPLHF
TRBJ1-2 TRBV7-9 NA NA TGTGCCAGCAGCTTAAGCGCGGGGGGCGGCTATGGCTACACCTTC CASSLSAGGGYGYTF
TRBJ2-5 TRBV5-6 NA NA TGTGCCAGCAGCTTGGGGCTGGGGTTCCAAGAGACCCAGTACTTC CASSLGLGFQETQYF
TRBJ2-3 TRBV5-1 NA NA TGCGCCAGCAGCATTCGGAGGGTAGCGGACGCACCAGATACGCAGTATTTT CASSIRRVADAPDTQYF
TRBJ2-7 TRBV4-1 NA NA TGCGCGACAGGGAGGACCGAGCAGTACTTC CATGRTEQYF
TRBJ1-1 TRBV11-2 NA NA TGTGCCAGCAGCTCGACCCGGAGCCAAGCTTTCTTT CASSSTRSQAFF
TRBJ1-5 TRBV2 few NA TGTGCAGGGACTCCGGGCGTGGGTCAGCCCCAGCATTTT CAGTPGVGQPQHF
TRBJ2-7 TRBV5-1 NA TRBD1 TGCGCCAGCAGCCCCCGACAGGGGGGGGTCTACGAGCAGTACTTC CASSPRQGGVYEQYF
TRBJ2-3 TRBV5-1 NA NA TGCGCCAGCAGCTTGGGGAAATTCACAGATACGCAGTATTTT CASSLGKFTDTQYF
TRBJ1-1 TRBV5-8 NA TRBD1 TGTGCCAGCAGCTTAGGGGGCGCGGCCAAGACTGAAGCTTTCTTT CASSLGGAAKTEAFF
TRBJ2-5 TRBV5-4 NA NA TGTGCCAGCAGCTTGGCCGGTGAGACCCAGTACTTC CASSLAGETQYF
TRBJ2-1 TRBV10-3 NA NA TGTGCCATCAGTGAAAGGGGGGTAAACAATGAGCAGTTCTTC CAISERGVNNEQFF
TRBJ2-5 TRBV7-2 NA NA TGTGCCAGCAGCATACCCAGCCACCAAGAGACCCAGTACTTC CASSIPSHQETQYF
TRBJ1-1 TRBV30 few NA TGTGCCTGGAGTTCCGGATTGGGGACGGTCTTCGGAAACACTGAAGCTTTCTTT CAWSSGLGTVFGNTEAFF
TRBJ1-5 TRBV9 few TRBD1 TGTGCCAGCAGCAGGACAGGGCTAGATCAGCCCCAGCATTTT CASSRTGLDQPQHF
TRBJ2-1 TRBV18 NA TRBD1 TGTGCCAGCTCACACCCGGGACAGGTGGTGTATGAGCAGTTCTTC CASSHPGQVVYEQFF
TRBJ2-7 TRBV29-1 NA NA TGCAGCGTTGTTGGTCAGGGAGGCGAGCAGTACTTC CSVVGQGGEQYF
TRBJ2-7 TRBV6-6 once NA TGTGCCAGCAGTTTTGGTCGGGACGAGCAGTACTTC CASSFGRDEQYF
TRBJ2-4 TRBV27 NA TRBD2 TGTGCCAGCAGTCCACTCGGCTGGGGGGGGGAAAACATTCAGTACTTC CASSPLGWGGENIQYF
TRBJ1-3 TRBV5-1 NA NA TGCGCCAGCAGCCCCCTCCAAGGCCCTGGAAACACCATATATTTT CASSPLQGPGNTIYF
TRBJ2-7 TRBV2 NA NA TGTGCCAGCAGGGGAGGAGGGTACGAGCAGTACTTC CASRGGGYEQYF
TRBJ2-2 TRBV7-6 NA TRBD2 TGTGCCAGCAGCTCGAGCGGGGGGGCAAACACCGGGGAGCTGTTTTTT CASSSSGGANTGELFF
TRBJ2-2 TRBV14 NA NA TGTGCCAGCAACCAAGGCGGGCGTAACACCGGGGAGCTGTTTTTT CASNQGGRNTGELFF
TRBJ1-1 TRBV2 NA TRBD1 TGTGCCAGCAGGGAGGACAGGGCCCCGAACACTGAAGCTTTCTTT CASREDRAPNTEAFF
TRBJ2-3 TRBV5-4 once TRBD2 TGTGCCAGCACCGGGACGGCACTAGCGGGGGGGCGGGGCACAGATACGCAGTATTTT CASTGTALAGGRGTDTQYF
TRBJ1-2 TRBV20-1 NA NA TGCAGTGCCACTGGGGGATATGGCTACACCTTC CSATGGYGYTF
TRBJ1-6 TRBV18 NA NA TGTGCCAGCTCACCAACTTTAGGGGATTCACCCCTCCACTTT CASSPTLGDSPLHF
TRBJ2-3 TRBV10-1 NA TRBD1 TGCGCCAGCAGTCGGGACAGGGCTGGCACAGATACGCAGTATTTT CASSRDRAGTDTQYF
TRBJ1-2 TRBV5-6 once TRBD1 TGTGCCAGCAGCTCGACCGGGACAGGGCTGTCTTATGGCTACACCTTC CASSSTGTGLSYGYTF
TRBJ2-5 TRBV6-6 NA NA TGTGCCAGCAGTTACTCAACGGGGTACGAGACCCAGTACTTC CASSYSTGYETQYF
TRBJ1-6 TRBV28 NA NA TGTGCCACCAGACACAGCTCCTATAATTCACCCCTCCACTTT CATRHSSYNSPLHF
TRBJ1-3 TRBV11-2 NA NA TGTGCCAGCAGCTTAGCCGGAAACACCATATATTTT CASSLAGNTIYF
TRBJ2-3 TRBV2 NA TRBD2 TGTGCCAGCAGGGTGACTAGCGGGGGTCGAGATACGCAGTATTTT CASRVTSGGRDTQYF
TRBJ1-6 TRBV5-1 few TRBD1 TGCGCCAGCAGCTTGTGGCCCGTGGAAGGACAGGAAAATTCACCCCTGGGAAATTCACCCCTCCACTTT CASSLWPVEGQENSPLGNSPLHF
TRBJ1-5 TRBV7-6 NA NA TGTGCCAGCAGCTTACGGAGAGGTCAGCCCCAGCATTTT CASSLRRGQPQHF
TRBJ2-3 TRBV15 NA NA TGTGCCACCAGCATAGATCGGGGGCTCACAGATACGCAGTATTTT CATSIDRGLTDTQYF
TRBJ1-1 TRBV21-1 NA NA TGTGCCAGCACCCTTGAAGCTTTCTTT CASTLEAFF
TRBJ2-5 TRBV7-2 NA NA TGTGCCAGCAGCTTAGGCACTAGACTAGAGACCCAGTACTTC CASSLGTRLETQYF
TRBJ1-6 TRBV6-1 NA TRBD1 TGTGCCAGCAGTGAATGGACAGGGGGAAATTCACCCCTCCACTTT CASSEWTGGNSPLHF
TRBJ2-1 TRBV19 NA NA TGTGCCAGTAGTATTCAGGCGGGTATATCCTACAATGAGCAGTTCTTC CASSIQAGISYNEQFF
TRBJ2-2 TRBV5-6 NA NA TGTGCCAGCAGCTTTGGTATGGGGGCCGGGGAGCTGTTTTTT CASSFGMGAGELFF